This T cell receptor beta chain was profiled in a study of graft-versus-host responses after intestinal transplantation. As for the study in general: Each of the recipients got a multivisceral, liver-intestinal, or isolated intestinal transplant. Recipients uniformly received anti-thymocyte globulin induction, followed by tacrolimus and steroids for approximately 3 years. Points from the study as a whole: Within the allografts of patients who had graft-donor T cell macrochimerism, graft-versus-host to host-versus-graft clonal ratios were high. GvH clones were found in recipient marrow; some appeared first in ileum or blood.

Per the germline V gene, CDR1 is SGDLS and CDR2 is YYNGEE. This CDR3 is built from 14 residues. Trimming shortened V by 0 bases and J by 4 bases, and 10 bases separated the two germline ends. Here immunoSEQ multiplex PCR was the method, and the copy in TCRdb shows in-frame clones only, minus some. Of about 97,000 clones listed, about 93% are singletons. For this clone: What it recognizes is unknown.

The sequence was collected from a human patient who received an intestinal transplant, so some T cells may come from the graft donor. The sample in question was PBMCs, obtained approximately 420 days after intestinal transplant. The genes are TRBV9 and TRBJ1-2; D is uncertain. The CDR3: CASSVGGITYGYTF. CDR3 bases: TGTGCCAGCAGCGTAGGTGGGATTACCTATGGCTACACCTTC.